This is a list of T cell receptor beta chains from one sample in a study of graft-versus-host responses after intestinal transplantation. Antigens for these TCRs are unknown. This table comes from immunoSEQ multiplex PCR, and its TCRdb copy is limited to in-frame clones, with some not included. The repertoire has approximately 90,000 clones, 88% of them found once; the top ten carry 0.28%. The sequencing here drew on unstimulated CD4+ T cells sorted from spleen or lymph node cells, taken before transplant. The receptors were gathered from a human donor who was the organ donor for an intestinal transplant. CDR3s include the opening cysteine and the closing phenylalanine or tryptophan. The D gene is left open where the match is weak. Clone size is not always given. Where it is, it says once, few, many or a class for expanded clones.

cdr3_length j_call v_call d_call clone_size cdr3_nt cdr3_aa
16 TRBJ1-5 TRBV19 NA NA TGTGCCAGTAGTACCCCCGGACAGTGGCAGTGGCAGCCCCAGCATTTT CASSTPGQWQWQPQHF
15 TRBJ2-4 TRBV4-3 NA NA TGCGCCAGCAGCCAAGTTCCAGGCTATGTGGACATTCAGTACTTC CASSQVPGYVDIQYF
15 TRBJ2-7 TRBV7-2 NA NA TGTGCCAGCAGCTTCAGCGATCCAAGCTCCTACGAGCAGTACTTC CASSFSDPSSYEQYF
15 TRBJ2-1 TRBV18 NA NA TGTGCCAGCTCACCAATGGCAGCGCTAGGCAATGAGCAGTTCTTC CASSPMAALGNEQFF
16 TRBJ2-1 TRBV11-3 TRBD2 NA TGTGCCAGCAGCTCGTCTGGCGGGGGGGATGGCAATGAGCAGTTCTTC CASSSSGGGDGNEQFF
14 TRBJ1-5 TRBV7-8 NA NA TGTGCCAGCAGCTTTGGAAGACTCGCGGAGCCCCAGCATTTT CASSFGRLAEPQHF
16 TRBJ2-1 TRBV15 TRBD2 NA TGTGCCACCAGCAGAGAATCGGCGGGAGTTGTTAATGAGCAGTTCTTC CATSRESAGVVNEQFF
16 TRBJ2-1 TRBV9 TRBD2 NA TGTGCCAGCAGCTTATTAGGACTAGCGGCCTACAATGAGCAGTTCTTC CASSLLGLAAYNEQFF
13 TRBJ1-6 TRBV9 NA NA TGTGCCAGCAGCGTAGGCGATAATTCACCCCTCCACTTT CASSVGDNSPLHF
16 TRBJ2-1 TRBV11-3 NA NA TGTGCCAGCAGCTCCCACGGGGAAAGGAAAGTCAATGAGCAGTTCTTC CASSSHGERKVNEQFF
14 TRBJ2-7 TRBV9 NA few TGTGCCAGCAGCGTAGGAGGGTCGAACTACGAGCAGTACTTC CASSVGGSNYEQYF
14 TRBJ1-1 TRBV5-1 NA NA TGCGCCAGCAGCTTGTACGGGGAGAACACTGAAGCTTTCTTT CASSLYGENTEAFF
15 TRBJ2-7 TRBV7-8 TRBD2 NA TGTGCCAGCAGCCCGCGGACTAGCGGCTCCTACGAGCAGTACTTC CASSPRTSGSYEQYF
15 TRBJ2-5 TRBV30 TRBD2 NA TGTGCCTGGAGTGTTACGGGACTACCTCCAGAGACCCAGTACTTC CAWSVTGLPPETQYF
13 TRBJ2-7 TRBV6-5 NA NA TGTGCCAGCAGCCCGGTCGCCTCCTACGAGCAGTACTTC CASSPVASYEQYF
13 TRBJ1-2 TRBV9 NA NA TGTGCCAGCAGCGCCCCTGGGTCGGGTGGCTACACCTTC CASSAPGSGGYTF
13 TRBJ2-2 TRBV6-5 NA NA TGTGCCGTCACTAATAGCGGCACCGGGGAGCTGTTTTTT CAVTNSGTGELFF
14 TRBJ2-3 TRBV6-1 TRBD2 NA TGTGCCAGCAGTGACCGGGGAGGGGCAGATACGCAGTATTTT CASSDRGGADTQYF
16 TRBJ2-1 TRBV9 TRBD1 NA TGTGCCAGCAGCCCAGGGGGGACAGGGATCTACAATGAGCAGTTCTTC CASSPGGTGIYNEQFF
14 TRBJ1-2 TRBV9 TRBD1 NA TGTGCCAGCAGCTCTACCGGGACAGGAGGGGGCTACACCTTC CASSSTGTGGGYTF
13 TRBJ2-5 TRBV7-9 TRBD2 NA TGTGCCAGCAGCTTAGCTAGCGGGGGGACCCAGTACTTC CASSLASGGTQYF
13 TRBJ2-3 TRBV7-3 NA NA TGTGCCAGCAGCTTACGGGGGGCCGATACGCAGTATTTT CASSLRGADTQYF
14 TRBJ1-5 TRBV6-5 TRBD1 NA TGTGCCAGCCAGACAGGGGGAAGCAATCAGCCCCAGCATTTT CASQTGGSNQPQHF
17 TRBJ2-1 TRBV19 NA NA TGTGCCAGTAGTATATATCGCGGCAGGGTCCCCTACAATGAGCAGTTCTTC CASSIYRGRVPYNEQFF
15 TRBJ2-5 TRBV5-4 TRBD2 NA TGTGCCACCGGAAGGGGACTAGCGGGTCAAGAGACCCAGTACTTC CATGRGLAGQETQYF
13 TRBJ1-3 TRBV28 NA few TGTGCCAGCAGTTTGGAGGCTGGAAACACCATATATTTT CASSLEAGNTIYF
16 TRBJ1-6 TRBV18 NA NA TGTGCCAGCTCACCATCGACAGGAAACTATAATTCACCCCTCCACTTT CASSPSTGNYNSPLHF
15 TRBJ1-6 TRBV5-1 NA NA TGCGCCAGCAGCTTGGGCCCAGGGGAATTTTCACCCCTCCACTTT CASSLGPGEFSPLHF
14 TRBJ1-2 TRBV2 TRBD1 NA TGTGCCAGCCGAGTACAGGGGGCAGGCTATGGCTACACCTTC CASRVQGAGYGYTF
16 TRBJ2-7 TRBV5-6 TRBD2 NA TGTGCCAGCAGCCCTCTTTGGCGGGAGGGCTCCTACGAGCAGTACTTC CASSPLWREGSYEQYF
12 TRBJ1-3 TRBV7-8 NA NA TGTGCCAGCGGCCCCCACAGAGACACCATATATTTT CASGPHRDTIYF